This T cell receptor beta chain was found in a study of shared clonotypes between healthy human individuals. Study outcomes and limitations: Naive subsets generally had larger estimated richness than memory subsets.

Template for every sorted-subset replicate PCR totaled approximately 0.2 ug DNA, roughly 30,000 T cell genomes. Libraries were prepared by immunoSEQ multiplex PCR; TCRdb keeps only in-frame clonotypes and omits some of them. In the table there are some 2.1 million clones, around 93% of which are singletons. Germline assignment: CDR1 MNHEY and CDR2 SMNVEV (reference sequence). CDR3 length: 13 amino acids. Trimming pared 5 bases from V and 4 bases from J, leaving 11 bases between. Naive CD8 cells comprised CD45RO-negative, CCR7-positively selected cells, excluding terminally differentiated effector memory CD45RA+ cells. All of the donors resided in Nashville, Tennessee, and each was a Caucasian adult. This clone was observed a few times. Its antigen remains unidentified.

Sequencing was performed on naive CD8+ T cells from PBMCs. J is TRBJ1-1 and V is TRBV27; no clear D. This TCR derives from a man younger than 35 in good health. Some clones in this sample may be carry-over from other donors' samples. The CDR3 loop is CASSLAFSTEAFF. The CDR3 nucleotides read TGTGCCAGCAGTCTCGCGTTCAGCACTGAAGCTTTCTTT.